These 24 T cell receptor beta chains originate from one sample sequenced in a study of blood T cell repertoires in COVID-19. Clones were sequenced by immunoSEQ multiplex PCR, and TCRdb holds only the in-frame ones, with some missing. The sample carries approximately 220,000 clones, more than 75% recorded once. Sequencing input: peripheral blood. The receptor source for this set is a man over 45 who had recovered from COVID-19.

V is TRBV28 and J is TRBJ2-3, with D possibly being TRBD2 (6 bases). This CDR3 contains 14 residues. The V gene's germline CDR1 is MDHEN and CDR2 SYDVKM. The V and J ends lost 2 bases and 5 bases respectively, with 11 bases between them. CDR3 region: CASSLLATGDTQYF. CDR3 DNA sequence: TGTGCCAGCAGTTTACTAGCGACCGGAGATACGCAGTATTTT.

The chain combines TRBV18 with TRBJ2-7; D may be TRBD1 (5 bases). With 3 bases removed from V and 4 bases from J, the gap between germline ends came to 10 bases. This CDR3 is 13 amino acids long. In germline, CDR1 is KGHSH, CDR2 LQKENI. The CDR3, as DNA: TGTGCCAGCTCACCCACCTCAGGGTACGAGCAGTACTTC. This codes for CASSPTSGYEQYF.

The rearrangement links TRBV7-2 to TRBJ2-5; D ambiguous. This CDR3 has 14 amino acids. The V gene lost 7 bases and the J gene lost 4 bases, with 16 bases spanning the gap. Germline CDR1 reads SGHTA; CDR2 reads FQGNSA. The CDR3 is CASTVYGVGETQYF. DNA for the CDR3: TGTGCCAGCACGGTTTATGGTGTCGGAGAGACCCAGTACTTC.

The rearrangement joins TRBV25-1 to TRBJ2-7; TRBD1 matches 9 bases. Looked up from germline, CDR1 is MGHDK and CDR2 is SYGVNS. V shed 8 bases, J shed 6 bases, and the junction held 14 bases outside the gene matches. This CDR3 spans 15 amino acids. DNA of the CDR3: TGTGCCAGCGGACCCATCCCGGGACAGGGAGGCGAGCAGTACTTC. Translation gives CASGPIPGQGGEQYF.

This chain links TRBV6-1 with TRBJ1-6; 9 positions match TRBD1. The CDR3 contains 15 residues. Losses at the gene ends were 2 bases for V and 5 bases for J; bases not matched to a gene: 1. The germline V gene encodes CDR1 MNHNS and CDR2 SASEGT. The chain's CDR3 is CASSERQGDNSPLHF. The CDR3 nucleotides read TGTGCCAGCAGTGAAAGACAGGGGGATAATTCACCCCTCCACTTT.

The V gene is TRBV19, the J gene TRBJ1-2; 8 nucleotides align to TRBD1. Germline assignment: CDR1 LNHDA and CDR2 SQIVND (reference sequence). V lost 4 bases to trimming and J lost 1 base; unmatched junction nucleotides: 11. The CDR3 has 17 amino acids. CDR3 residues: CASSTHGQGSNNYGYTF. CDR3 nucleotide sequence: TGTGCCAGTAGTACCCATGGACAGGGCAGCAATAACTATGGCTACACCTTC.

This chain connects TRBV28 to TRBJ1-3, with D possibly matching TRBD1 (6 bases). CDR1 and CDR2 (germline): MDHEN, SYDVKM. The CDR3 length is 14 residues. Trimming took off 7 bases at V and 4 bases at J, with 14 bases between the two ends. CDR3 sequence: CASTPSQGGNTIYF. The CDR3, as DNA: TGTGCCAGCACCCCGTCCCAGGGGGGAAACACCATATATTTT.

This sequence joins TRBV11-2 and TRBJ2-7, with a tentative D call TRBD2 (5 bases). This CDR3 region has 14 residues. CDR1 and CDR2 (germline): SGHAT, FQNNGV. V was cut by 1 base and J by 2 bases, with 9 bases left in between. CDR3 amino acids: CASSLAAGPYEQYF. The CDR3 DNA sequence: TGTGCCAGCAGCTTAGCCGCGGGTCCCTACGAGCAGTACTTC.

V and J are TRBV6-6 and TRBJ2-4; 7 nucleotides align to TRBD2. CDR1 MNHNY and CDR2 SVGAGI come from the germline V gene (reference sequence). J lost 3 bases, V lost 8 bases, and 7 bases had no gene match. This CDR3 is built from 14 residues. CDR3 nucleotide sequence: TGTGCCAGCGGGGCGGGAGATAGCAAAAACATTCAGTACTTC. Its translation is CASGAGDSKNIQYF.

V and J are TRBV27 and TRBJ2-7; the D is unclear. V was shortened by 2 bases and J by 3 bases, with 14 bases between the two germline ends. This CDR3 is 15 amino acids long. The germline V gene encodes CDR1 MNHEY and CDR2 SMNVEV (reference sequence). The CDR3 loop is CASSLRLEPYYEQYF. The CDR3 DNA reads TGTGCCAGCAGTTTAAGGCTGGAGCCGTACTACGAGCAGTACTTC.

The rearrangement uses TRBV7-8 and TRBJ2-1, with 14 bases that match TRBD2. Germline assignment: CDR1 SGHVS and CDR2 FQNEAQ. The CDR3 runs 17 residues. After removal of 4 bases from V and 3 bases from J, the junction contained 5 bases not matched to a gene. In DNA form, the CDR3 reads TGTGCCAGCAGCTCGACTAGCGGGAGGGCGGGCTACAATGAGCAGTTCTTC. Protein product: CASSSTSGRAGYNEQFF.

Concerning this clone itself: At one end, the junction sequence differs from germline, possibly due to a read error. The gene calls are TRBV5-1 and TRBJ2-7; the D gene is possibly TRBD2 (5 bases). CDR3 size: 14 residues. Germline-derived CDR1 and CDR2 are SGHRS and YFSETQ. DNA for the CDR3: TGCGCCAGCAGCCATTCGGGCGGGTCCTTCGAGCAGTACTTC. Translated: CASSHSGGSFEQYF.

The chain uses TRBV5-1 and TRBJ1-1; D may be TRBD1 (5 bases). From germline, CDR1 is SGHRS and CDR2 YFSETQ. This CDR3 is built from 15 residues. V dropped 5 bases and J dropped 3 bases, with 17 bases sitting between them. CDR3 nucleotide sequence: TGCGCCAGCAGTCTATCCCCCAGGGCGGACACTGAAGCTTTCTTT. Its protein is CASSLSPRADTEAFF.

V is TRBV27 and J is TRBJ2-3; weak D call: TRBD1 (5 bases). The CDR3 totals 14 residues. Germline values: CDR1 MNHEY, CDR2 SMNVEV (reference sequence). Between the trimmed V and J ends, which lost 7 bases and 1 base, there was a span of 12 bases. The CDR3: CASKRTRGTDTQYF. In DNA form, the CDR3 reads TGTGCCAGCAAGAGGACACGGGGCACAGATACGCAGTATTTT.

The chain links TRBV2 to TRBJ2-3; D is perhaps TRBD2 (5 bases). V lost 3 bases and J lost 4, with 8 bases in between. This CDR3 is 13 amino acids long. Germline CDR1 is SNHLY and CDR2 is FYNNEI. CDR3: CASSDWRSDTQYF. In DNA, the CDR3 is TGTGCCAGCAGTGATTGGAGGTCAGATACGCAGTATTTT.

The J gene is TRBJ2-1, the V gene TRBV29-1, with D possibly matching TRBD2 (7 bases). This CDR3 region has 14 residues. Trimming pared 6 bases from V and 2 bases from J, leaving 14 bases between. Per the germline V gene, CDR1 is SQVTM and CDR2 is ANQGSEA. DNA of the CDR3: TGCAGCGTAGATGGGGGGGGCGCCTACAATGAGCAGTTCTTC. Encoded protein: CSVDGGGAYNEQFF.

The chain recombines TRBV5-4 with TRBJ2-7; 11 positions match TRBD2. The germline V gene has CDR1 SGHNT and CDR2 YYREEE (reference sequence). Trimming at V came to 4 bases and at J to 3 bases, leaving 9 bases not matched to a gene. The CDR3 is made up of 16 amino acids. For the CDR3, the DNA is TGTGCCAGCAGCCCACCAGGGCTAGCGGGAGGCTACGAGCAGTACTTC. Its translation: CASSPPGLAGGYEQYF.

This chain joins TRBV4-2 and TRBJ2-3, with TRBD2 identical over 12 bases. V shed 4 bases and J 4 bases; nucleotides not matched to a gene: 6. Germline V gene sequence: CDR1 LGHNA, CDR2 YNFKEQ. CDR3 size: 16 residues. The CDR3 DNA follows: TGTGCCAGCAGCCGAGAACTAGCGGGAGGCCCAGATACGCAGTATTTT. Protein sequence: CASSRELAGGPDTQYF.

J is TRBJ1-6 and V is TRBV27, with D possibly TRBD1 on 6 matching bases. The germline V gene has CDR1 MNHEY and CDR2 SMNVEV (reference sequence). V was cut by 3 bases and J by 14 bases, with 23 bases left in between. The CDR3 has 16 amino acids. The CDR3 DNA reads TGTGCCAGCAGTTTTGTCGGCAGGGGCCGTGAGGCGTCCCTCCACTTT. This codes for CASSFVGRGREASLHF.

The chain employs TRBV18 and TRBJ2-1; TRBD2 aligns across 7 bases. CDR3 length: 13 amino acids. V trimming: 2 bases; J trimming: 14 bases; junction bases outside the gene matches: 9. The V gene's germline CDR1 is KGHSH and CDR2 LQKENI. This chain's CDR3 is CASSPDLAEGKFF. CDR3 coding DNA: TGTGCCAGCTCACCAGATCTAGCGGAGGGGAAGTTCTTC.

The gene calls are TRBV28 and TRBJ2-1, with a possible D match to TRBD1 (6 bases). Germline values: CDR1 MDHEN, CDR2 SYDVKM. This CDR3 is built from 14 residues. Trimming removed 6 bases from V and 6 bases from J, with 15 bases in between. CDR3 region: CASRMDSTGNEQFF. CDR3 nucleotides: TGTGCCAGCAGAATGGACAGTACAGGCAATGAGCAGTTCTTC.

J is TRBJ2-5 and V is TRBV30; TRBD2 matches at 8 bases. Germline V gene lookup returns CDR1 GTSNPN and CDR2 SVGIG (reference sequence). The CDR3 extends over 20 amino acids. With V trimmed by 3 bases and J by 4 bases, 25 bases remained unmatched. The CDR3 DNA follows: TGTGCCTGGAGGAGGGGTAGCGGGACATCTTCCCCCTCTTATCGAGAGACCCAGTACTTC. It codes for CAWRRGSGTSSPSYRETQYF.

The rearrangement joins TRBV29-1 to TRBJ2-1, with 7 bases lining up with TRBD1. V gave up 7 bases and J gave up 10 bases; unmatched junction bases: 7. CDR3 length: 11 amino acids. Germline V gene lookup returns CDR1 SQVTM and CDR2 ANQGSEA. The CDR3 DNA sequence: TGCAGCGCGTACAGGGGCGGGGAGCAGTTCTTC. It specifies CSAYRGGEQFF.

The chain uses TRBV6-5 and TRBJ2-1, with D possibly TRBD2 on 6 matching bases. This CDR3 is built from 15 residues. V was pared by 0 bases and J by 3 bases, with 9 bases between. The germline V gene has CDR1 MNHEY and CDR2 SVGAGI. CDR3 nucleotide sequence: TGTGCCAGCAGTTACTCGGGGGGATACTACAATGAGCAGTTCTTC. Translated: CASSYSGGYYNEQFF.